The 14 T cell receptor beta chains given below trace back to one sample, sequenced in a study of CD8 T cells in Susac syndrome. RNA, at about 0.45 to 1 ug, was reverse transcribed with random hexamers. MiXCR was run by TCRdb on the immunoSEQ multiplex PCR reads, yielding one entry per CDR3 protein. The table lists some 200,000 distinct CDR3 sequences, 95% of them singletons. The sample consisted of CD8+ T cells from PBMCs. The receptors shown here come from a human donor with Susac syndrome.

The J gene is TRBJ2-1, the V gene TRBV20-1; D remains ambiguous. V lost 6 bases and J 8 bases, leaving 20 bases between the germline ends. Germline V CDR1 and CDR2: DFQATT, SNEGSKA (reference sequence). This CDR3 spans 14 amino acids. Written as DNA, the CDR3 is TGCAGTGCCCATGGCGACAACGGTGCGCATGAGCAGTTCTTC. Encoded protein: CSAHGDNGAHEQFF.

The CDR3 here is CASSPRGLYGYTF. The CDR3 DNA reads TGCGCCAGCAGCCCGCGGGGATTATATGGCTACACCTTC. The chain recombines TRBV5-1 with TRBJ1-2; no reliable D call. Trimming stripped 4 bases from V and 5 bases from J, with 12 bases between. CDR3 length equals 13 residues. From germline, CDR1 is SGHRS and CDR2 YFSETQ.

The chain is built from TRBV5-6 and TRBJ2-7, with no clear D. Trimming cost V 0 bases and J 5 bases, with 9 bases left between them. Germline lookup yields CDR1 SGHDT and CDR2 YYEEEE. The length of the CDR3 is 13 residues. CDR3 protein: CASSLELENEQYF. The CDR3 nucleotides read TGTGCCAGCAGCTTGGAATTAGAAAACGAGCAGTACTTC.

The J gene is TRBJ2-7, the V gene TRBV4-1; 9 bases line up with TRBD2. With 4 bases clipped from V and 2 bases from J, the junction kept 6 bases outside the gene matches. Germline V CDR1 and CDR2: MGHRA, YSYEKL. The length of the CDR3 is 15 residues. The CDR3 loop reads CASSRATSGAYEQYF. The CDR3 DNA reads TGCGCCAGCAGCCGAGCGACTAGCGGCGCCTACGAGCAGTACTTC.

The V and J genes are TRBV4-1 and TRBJ2-1; 12 bases are a match to TRBD2. The trim removed 2 bases at V and 4 bases at J, leaving 3 bases unmatched. The CDR3 is 16 amino acids. Germline CDR1 is MGHRA and CDR2 is YSYEKL. The CDR3 protein is CASSQLTSGGYNEQFF. The CDR3 coding sequence is TGCGCCAGCAGCCAACTGACTAGCGGGGGATACAATGAGCAGTTCTTC.

The chain is built from TRBV12-3 or TRBV12-4 and TRBJ2-7, with 7 bases matching TRBD2. The CDR3 is made up of 12 amino acids. With V trimmed by 5 bases and J by 5 bases, 3 bases remained unmatched. The DNA of the CDR3 is TGTGCCAGCAGTACTAGCGTCCACGAGCAGTACTTC. Translation: CASSTSVHEQYF.

CDR3: CASSPWIDTQYF. The CDR3 nucleotides are TGTGCCAGCAGCCCTTGGATAGATACGCAGTATTTT. J is TRBJ2-3 and V is TRBV6-6; no clear D. From germline, CDR1 is MNHNY and CDR2 SVGAGI (reference sequence). This CDR3 comprises 12 residues. Between the trimmed V and J ends, which lost 6 bases and 5 bases, there was a span of 9 bases.

The V gene is TRBV9, the J gene TRBJ1-1; no firm D call. Trimming took off 5 bases at V and 2 bases at J, with 10 bases between the two ends. The CDR3 is 13 residues long. Germline CDR1 is SGDLS and CDR2 is YYNGEE. CDR3: CASRAGFNTEAFF. In DNA, the CDR3 is TGTGCCAGCAGAGCCGGGTTCAACACTGAAGCTTTCTTT.

The chain uses TRBV28 and TRBJ1-5; D is uncertain. The CDR3 runs to 14 residues. The germline V and J ends were trimmed by 1 base and 4 bases, with 8 bases remaining between them. Looked up from germline, CDR1 is MDHEN and CDR2 is SYDVKM. DNA for the CDR3: TGTGCCAGCAGTTTATTGGCAGAAAATCAGCCCCAGCATTTT. The encoded protein is CASSLLAENQPQHF.

The chain is built from TRBV23-1 and TRBJ2-1; D call uncertain. TRBV23-1 is an ORF for which the function is uncertain. The V end was cut by 3 bases, the J end by 1 base, with 19 bases between. This CDR3 spans 18 amino acids. The CDR3 reads CASSQPPLLQASYNEQFF. The CDR3 nucleotides are TGCGCCAGCAGTCAGCCCCCCCTTTTGCAGGCATCCTACAATGAGCAGTTCTTC.

The V gene is TRBV14, the J gene TRBJ1-1; TRBD1 matches at 8 bases. From germline, CDR1 is SGHDN and CDR2 FVKESK. The CDR3 extends over 13 amino acids. V lost 4 bases to trimming and J lost 7 bases; unmatched junction nucleotides: 5. CDR3 sequence (DNA): TGTGCCAGCAGCCCCGGACAGGGTCTTGAAGCTTTCTTT. Protein product: CASSPGQGLEAFF.

The V and J genes are TRBV20-1 and TRBJ1-5; a weak D match, TRBD1 (5 bases). This CDR3 contains 20 residues. V gave up 0 bases and J gave up 0 bases, with 24 bases separating them. Looked up from germline, CDR1 is DFQATT and CDR2 is SNEGSKA (reference sequence). Written as DNA, the CDR3 is TGCAGTGCTAGAGATCAATCCGGCCGGGACGGGGCATATAGCAATCAGCCCCAGCATTTT. It specifies CSARDQSGRDGAYSNQPQHF.

The chain couples TRBV5-4 to TRBJ2-2, with 9 bases lining up with TRBD1. The CDR3 runs 14 residues. Germline CDR1 SGHNT, CDR2 YYREEE (reference sequence). V was clipped by 5 bases and J by 7 bases; unmatched bases: 6. DNA of the CDR3: TGTGCCAGCAGGCTACAGGGGGCGGACGGGGAGCTGTTTTTT. Residues: CASRLQGADGELFF.

The chain is built from TRBV3-1 and TRBJ2-1, with D possibly TRBD2 on 6 matching bases. This CDR3 is 14 amino acids long. V dropped 6 bases and J dropped 5 bases, with 14 bases sitting between them. The V gene's germline CDR1 is LGHDT and CDR2 YNNKEL (reference sequence). The DNA of the CDR3 is TGTGCCAGCAGTCCGGGAGAAACGGACAATGAGCAGTTCTTC. It encodes CASSPGETDNEQFF.